What follows is one TCR beta chain and its context. Its target is not known. Compared with germline, one end of the junction differs, possibly owing to a read error. The data were taken from a study of T cell responses to AZD1222 COVID-19 vaccine. Study-level findings and limits: Spike-specific TCR breadth and depth were elevated following two AZD1222 doses.

The CDR3 covers 15 residues. In germline, CDR1 is SNHLY, CDR2 FYNNEI. Clones were read by immunoSEQ multiplex PCR, and TCRdb kept only the in-frame ones, dropping some. The table lists around 160,000 clones, approximately 78% of them singletons. The TCR sequence derives from an adult in good health. The sequenced sample was peripheral blood, obtained on day 0 of MenACWY control vaccination. J is TRBJ2-5 and V is TRBV2; the match to TRBD2 covers 7 bases. The CDR3: CVSSDRGVGQETQYF. For the CDR3, the DNA is TGTGTCAGCAGTGATCGGGGGGTCGGCCAAGAGACCCAGTACTTC. The complete variable domain, with remaining parts taken from reference TRBV2 and TRBJ2-5, reads EPEVTQTPSHQVTQMGQEVILRCVPISNHLYFYWYRQILGQKVEFLVSFYNNEISEKSEIFDDQFSVERPDGSNFTLKIRSTKLEDSAMYFCVSSDRGVGQETQYFGPGTRLLVL.